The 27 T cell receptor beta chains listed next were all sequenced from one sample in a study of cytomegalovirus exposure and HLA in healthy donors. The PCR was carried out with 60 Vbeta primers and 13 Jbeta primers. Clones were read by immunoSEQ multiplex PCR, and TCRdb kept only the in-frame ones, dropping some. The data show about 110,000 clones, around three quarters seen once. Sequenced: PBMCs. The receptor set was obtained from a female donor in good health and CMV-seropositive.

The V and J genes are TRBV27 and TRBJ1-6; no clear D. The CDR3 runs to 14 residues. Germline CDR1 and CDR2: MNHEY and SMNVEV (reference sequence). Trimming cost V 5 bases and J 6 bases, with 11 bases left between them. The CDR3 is CASSAGYSNSPLHF. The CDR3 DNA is TGTGCCAGCAGTGCTGGTTACTCTAATTCACCCCTCCACTTT.

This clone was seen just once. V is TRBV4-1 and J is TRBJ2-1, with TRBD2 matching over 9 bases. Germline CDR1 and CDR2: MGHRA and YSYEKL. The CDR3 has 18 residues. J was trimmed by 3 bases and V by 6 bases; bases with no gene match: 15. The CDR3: CASSPRGTGLAIYNEQFF. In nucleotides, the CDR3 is TGCGCCAGCAGTCCCCGAGGAACGGGACTAGCAATCTACAATGAGCAGTTCTTC.

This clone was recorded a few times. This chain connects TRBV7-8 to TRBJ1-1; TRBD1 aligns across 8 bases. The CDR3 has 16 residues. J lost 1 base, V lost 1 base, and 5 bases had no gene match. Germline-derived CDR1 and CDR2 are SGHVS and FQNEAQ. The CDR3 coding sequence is TGTGCCAGCAGCTTAGGGGACAGGCTACAGAACACTGAAGCTTTCTTT. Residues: CASSLGDRLQNTEAFF. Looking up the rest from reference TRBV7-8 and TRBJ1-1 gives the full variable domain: GAGVSQSPRYKVAKRGQDVALRCDPISGHVSLFWYQQALGQGPEFLTYFQNEAQLDKSGLPSDRFFAERPEGSVSTLKIQRTQQEDSAVYLCASSLGDRLQNTEAFFGQGTRLTVV.

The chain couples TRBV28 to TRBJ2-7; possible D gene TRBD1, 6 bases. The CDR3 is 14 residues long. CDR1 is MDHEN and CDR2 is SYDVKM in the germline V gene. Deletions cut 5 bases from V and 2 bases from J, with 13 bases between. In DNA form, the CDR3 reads TGTGCCAGCAGTATGGGACACAAAACCTACGAGCAGTACTTC. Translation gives CASSMGHKTYEQYF.

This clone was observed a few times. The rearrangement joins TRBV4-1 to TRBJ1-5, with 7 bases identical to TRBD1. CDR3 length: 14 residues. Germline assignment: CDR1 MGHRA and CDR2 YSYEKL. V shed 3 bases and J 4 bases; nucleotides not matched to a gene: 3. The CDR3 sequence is CASSHDRENQPQHF. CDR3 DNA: TGCGCCAGCAGCCACGACAGGGAGAATCAGCCCCAGCATTTT.

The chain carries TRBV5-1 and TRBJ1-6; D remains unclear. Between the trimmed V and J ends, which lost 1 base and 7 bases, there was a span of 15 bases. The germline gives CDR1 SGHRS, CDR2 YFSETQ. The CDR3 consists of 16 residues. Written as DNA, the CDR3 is TGCGCCAGCAGCTTGTTCGTGGTTGGGCAGAATTCACCCCTCCACTTT. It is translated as CASSLFVVGQNSPLHF.

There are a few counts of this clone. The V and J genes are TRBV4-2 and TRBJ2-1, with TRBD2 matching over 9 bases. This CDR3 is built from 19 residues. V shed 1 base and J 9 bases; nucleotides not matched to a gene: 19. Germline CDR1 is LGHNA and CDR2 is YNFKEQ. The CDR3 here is CASSQGDQSISGGSSEQFF. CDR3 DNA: TGTGCCAGCAGCCAAGGTGATCAGAGTATTAGCGGGGGTAGCAGTGAGCAGTTCTTC.

Here the CDR3 reads CASSHGTVIEAFF. CDR3 sequence (DNA): TGTGCCAGCAGTCACGGGACAGTTATTGAAGCTTTCTTT. The chain carries TRBV28 and TRBJ1-1; TRBD1 matches 7 bases. This CDR3 comprises 13 residues. With V trimmed by 5 bases and J by 7 bases, 7 bases remained unmatched. Per the germline V gene, CDR1 is MDHEN and CDR2 is SYDVKM.

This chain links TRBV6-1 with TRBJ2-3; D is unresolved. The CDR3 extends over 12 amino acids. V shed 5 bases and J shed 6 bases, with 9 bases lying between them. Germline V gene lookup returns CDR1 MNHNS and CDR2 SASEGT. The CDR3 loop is CASSPGVDTQYF. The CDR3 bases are TGTGCCAGCAGTCCGGGTGTGGATACGCAGTATTTT.

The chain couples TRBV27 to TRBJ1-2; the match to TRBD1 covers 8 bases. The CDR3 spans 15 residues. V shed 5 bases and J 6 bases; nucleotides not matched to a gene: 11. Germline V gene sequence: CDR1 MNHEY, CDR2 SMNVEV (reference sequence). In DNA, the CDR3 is TGTGCCAGCAGTCCGACAGGGGTCCAGACGGATGGCTACACCTTC. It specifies CASSPTGVQTDGYTF.

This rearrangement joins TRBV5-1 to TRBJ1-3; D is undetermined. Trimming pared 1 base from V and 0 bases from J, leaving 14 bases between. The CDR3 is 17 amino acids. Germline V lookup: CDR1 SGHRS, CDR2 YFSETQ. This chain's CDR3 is CASSLNTGRSSGNTIYF. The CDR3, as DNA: TGCGCCAGCAGCTTGAACACTGGGAGAAGCTCTGGAAACACCATATATTTT.

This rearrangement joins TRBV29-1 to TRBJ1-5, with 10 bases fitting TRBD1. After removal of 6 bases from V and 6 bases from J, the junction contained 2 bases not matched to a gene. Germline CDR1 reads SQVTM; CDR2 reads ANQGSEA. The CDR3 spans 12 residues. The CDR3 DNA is TGCAGCGTGGGGGACAGGGGTCAGCCCCAGCATTTT. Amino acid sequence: CSVGDRGQPQHF.

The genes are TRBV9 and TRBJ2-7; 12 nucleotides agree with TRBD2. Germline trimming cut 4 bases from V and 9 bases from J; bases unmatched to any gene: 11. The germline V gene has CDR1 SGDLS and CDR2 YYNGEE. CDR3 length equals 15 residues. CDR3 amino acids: CASSPLAGGLLGQYF. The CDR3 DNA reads TGTGCCAGCAGCCCGCTAGCGGGAGGGCTCCTAGGGCAGTACTTC.

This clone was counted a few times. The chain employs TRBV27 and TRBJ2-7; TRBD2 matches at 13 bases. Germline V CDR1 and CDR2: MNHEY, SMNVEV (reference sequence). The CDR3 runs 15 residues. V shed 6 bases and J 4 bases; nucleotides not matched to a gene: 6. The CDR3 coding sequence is TGTGCCAGCAGCGCCGGGACTAGCGGGAATTACGAGCAGTACTTC. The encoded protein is CASSAGTSGNYEQYF.

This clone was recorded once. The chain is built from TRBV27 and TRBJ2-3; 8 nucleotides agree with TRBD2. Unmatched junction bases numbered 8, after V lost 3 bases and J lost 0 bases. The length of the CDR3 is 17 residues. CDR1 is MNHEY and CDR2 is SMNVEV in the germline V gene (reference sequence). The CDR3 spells CASSFFGSGTSTDTQYF. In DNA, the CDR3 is TGTGCCAGCAGTTTCTTTGGTAGCGGGACTAGCACAGATACGCAGTATTTT.

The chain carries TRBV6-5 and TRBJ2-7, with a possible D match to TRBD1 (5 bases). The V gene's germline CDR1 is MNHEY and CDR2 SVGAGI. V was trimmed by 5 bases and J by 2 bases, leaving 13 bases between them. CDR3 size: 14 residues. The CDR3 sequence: CASSLVRGTYEQYF. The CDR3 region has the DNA TGTGCCAGCAGTCTTGTTAGGGGCACCTACGAGCAGTACTTC.

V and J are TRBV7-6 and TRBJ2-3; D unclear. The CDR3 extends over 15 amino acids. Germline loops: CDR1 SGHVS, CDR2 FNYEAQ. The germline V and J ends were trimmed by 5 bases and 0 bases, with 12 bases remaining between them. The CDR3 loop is CASSPSRVSTDTQYF. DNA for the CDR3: TGTGCCAGCAGCCCGTCGCGAGTGAGCACAGATACGCAGTATTTT.

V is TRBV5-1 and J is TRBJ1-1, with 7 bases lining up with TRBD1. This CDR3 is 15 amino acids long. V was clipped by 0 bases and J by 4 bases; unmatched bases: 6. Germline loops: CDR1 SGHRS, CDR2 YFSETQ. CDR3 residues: CASSLAGQAGTEAFF. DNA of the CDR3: TGCGCCAGCAGCTTGGCAGGACAGGCAGGCACTGAAGCTTTCTTT.

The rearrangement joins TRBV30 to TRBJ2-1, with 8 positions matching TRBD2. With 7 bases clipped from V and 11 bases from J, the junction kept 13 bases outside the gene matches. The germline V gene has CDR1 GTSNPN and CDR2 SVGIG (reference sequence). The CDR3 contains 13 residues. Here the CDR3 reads CAYHTSGQEKQFF. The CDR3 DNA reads TGTGCCTACCACACTAGCGGCCAGGAAAAGCAGTTCTTC.

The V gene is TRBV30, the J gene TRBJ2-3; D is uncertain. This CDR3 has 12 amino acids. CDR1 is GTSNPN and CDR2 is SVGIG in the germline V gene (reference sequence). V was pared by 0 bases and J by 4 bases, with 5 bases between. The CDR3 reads CAWSVGADTQYF. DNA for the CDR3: TGTGCCTGGAGTGTAGGAGCAGATACGCAGTATTTT.

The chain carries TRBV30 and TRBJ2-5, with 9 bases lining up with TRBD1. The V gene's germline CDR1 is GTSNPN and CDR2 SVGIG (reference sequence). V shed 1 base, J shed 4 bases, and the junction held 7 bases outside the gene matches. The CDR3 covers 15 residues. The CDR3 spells CAWSAYRGRVETQYF. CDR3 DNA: TGTGCCTGGAGTGCATACAGGGGGCGAGTAGAGACCCAGTACTTC.

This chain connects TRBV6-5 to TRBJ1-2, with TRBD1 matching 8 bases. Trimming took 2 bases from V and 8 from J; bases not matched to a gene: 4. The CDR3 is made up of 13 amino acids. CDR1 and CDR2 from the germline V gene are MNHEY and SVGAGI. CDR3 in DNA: TGTGCCAGCAGTTACGACAGGGGCATGGGCTACACCTTC. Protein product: CASSYDRGMGYTF.

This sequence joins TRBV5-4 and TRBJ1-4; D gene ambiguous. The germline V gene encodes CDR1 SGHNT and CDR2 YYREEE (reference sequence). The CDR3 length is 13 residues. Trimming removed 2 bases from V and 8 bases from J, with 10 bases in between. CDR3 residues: CASSFAGKEKLFF. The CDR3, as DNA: TGTGCCAGCAGCTTTGCGGGGAAGGAAAAACTGTTTTTT.

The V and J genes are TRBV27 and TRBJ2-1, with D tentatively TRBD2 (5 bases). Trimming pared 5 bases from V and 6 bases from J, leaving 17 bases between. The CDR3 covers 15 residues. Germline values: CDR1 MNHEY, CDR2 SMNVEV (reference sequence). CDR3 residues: CASSPRVGVTNEQFF. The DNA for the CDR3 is TGTGCCAGCAGTCCCCGAGTGGGAGTAACCAATGAGCAGTTCTTC.

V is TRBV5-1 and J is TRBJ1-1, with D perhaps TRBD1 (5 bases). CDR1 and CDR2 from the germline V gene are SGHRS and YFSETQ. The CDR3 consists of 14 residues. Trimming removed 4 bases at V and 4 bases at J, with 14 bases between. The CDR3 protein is CASSGNQGFTEAFF. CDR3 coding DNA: TGCGCCAGCAGCGGGAACCAGGGATTCACTGAAGCTTTCTTT.

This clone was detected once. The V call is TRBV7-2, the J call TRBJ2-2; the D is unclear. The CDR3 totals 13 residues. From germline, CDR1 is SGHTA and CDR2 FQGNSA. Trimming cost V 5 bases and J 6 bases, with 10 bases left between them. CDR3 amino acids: CASSPFGAGELFF. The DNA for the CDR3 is TGTGCCAGCAGCCCCTTCGGAGCCGGGGAGCTGTTTTTT. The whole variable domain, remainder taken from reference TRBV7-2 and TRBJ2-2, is GAGVSQSPSNKVTEKGKDVELRCDPISGHTALYWYRQSLGQGLEFLIYFQGNSAPDKSGLPSDRFSAERTGGSVSTLTIQRTQQEDSAVYLCASSPFGAGELFFGEGSRLTVL.

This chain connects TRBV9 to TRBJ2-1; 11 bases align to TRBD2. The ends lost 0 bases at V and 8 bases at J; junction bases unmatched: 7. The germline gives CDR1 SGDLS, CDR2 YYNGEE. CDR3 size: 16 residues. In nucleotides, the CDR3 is TGTGCCAGCAGCGTAGGAGGGAGACTAGCGGGACATGAGCAGTTCTTC. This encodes CASSVGGRLAGHEQFF.